Below are 5 T cell receptor beta chains sequenced from a single sample in a study of cytomegalovirus exposure and HLA in healthy donors. The PCR contained 60 Vbeta and 13 Jbeta primers. Profiled with immunoSEQ multiplex PCR; TCRdb holds only in-frame clones, not every one. The table shows 120,000 to 150,000 clones, with 70% to 80% occurring only once. The source material was PBMCs. All receptors derive from a woman aged 40-49 years in good health and CMV-seropositive.

The CDR3 loop reads CASATSGRAQYF. CDR3 nucleotides: TGTGCCAGCGCGACTAGCGGGAGGGCCCAGTACTTC. The chain is built from TRBV6-5 and TRBJ2-5; 14 positions agree with TRBD2. Germline values: CDR1 MNHEY, CDR2 SVGAGI. V lost 8 bases to trimming and J lost 9 bases; unmatched junction nucleotides: 2. The CDR3 loop spans 12 amino acids.

This clone was seen a handful of times. This chain connects TRBV6-6 to TRBJ2-7, with D unclear. CDR1 and CDR2 (germline): MNHNY, SVGAGI (reference sequence). The CDR3 spans 14 residues. The ends were cut back, 5 bases at V and 0 bases at J, with 11 bases in the middle. The CDR3 bases are TGTGCCAGCAGTACAGCCGCTTTCTCCTACGAGCAGTACTTC. Translated: CASSTAAFSYEQYF.

The table lists this clone with a few counts. V usage is TRBV13 and J usage is TRBJ2-5, with D possibly being TRBD1 (6 bases). This CDR3 spans 16 amino acids. The ends were cut back, 0 bases at V and 3 bases at J, with 14 bases in the middle. The germline CDR1 and CDR2 sequences are PRHDT and FYEKMQ (reference sequence). CDR3 amino acids: CASSLGWTRGKETQYF. In DNA, the CDR3 is TGTGCCAGCAGCTTAGGTTGGACAAGGGGGAAAGAGACCCAGTACTTC.

The chain is built from TRBV7-2 and TRBJ2-3; 11 positions match TRBD1. J gave up 4 bases and V 2 bases, and 2 bases lay outside the gene matches. Germline V CDR1 and CDR2: SGHTA, FQGNSA. This CDR3 region has 15 residues. The CDR3: CASSLWDRGSDTQYF. The CDR3 coding sequence is TGTGCCAGCAGCTTATGGGACAGGGGGTCAGATACGCAGTATTTT.

The chain uses TRBV11-2 and TRBJ2-7; D uncertain. The CDR3 extends over 14 amino acids. In germline, CDR1 is SGHAT, CDR2 FQNNGV. Trimming pared 3 bases from V and 0 bases from J, leaving 9 bases between. CDR3 sequence reads: CASSFSSSSYEQYF. DNA of the CDR3: TGTGCCAGCAGCTTCTCTTCTAGCTCCTACGAGCAGTACTTC.